The T cell receptor (beta chain) under discussion was sequenced for a study of T cell changes during pregnancy in multiple sclerosis. The length of the CDR3 is 17 residues. Only in-frame clones appear in the TCRdb table, and some are missing; sequencing was by immunoSEQ multiplex PCR. The sample has approximately 80,000 clones, 80% to 95% seen once. This clone was detected only once. The source was peripheral blood, collected in the second trimester of pregnancy. The receptor was derived from a female donor in good health, enrolled as a control in a pregnancy study. This chain joins TRBV21-1 and TRBJ2-5; TRBD2 is taken as the D call from the table, unchecked against the DNA. TRBV21-1 is reported as a pseudogene. The CDR3 sequence: CASSNNPSSGGSETQYF. CDR3 in DNA: TGTGCCAGCAGCAATAACCCTTCTAGCGGGGGGAGCGAGACCCAGTACTTC.